This TCR beta chain appears in the sequencing data of a study of OX40 agonist ivuxolimab in advanced cancers. Broader study findings: Mean expanded clone counts were higher in CD8+ than CD4+ T cells.

Patients with a history of autoimmune disease or on systemic immunosuppression were excluded. At cycle 4 day 1, cycle 7 day 1, and baseline, blood was sampled. The CDR3 has 16 residues. Trimming cost V 1 base and J 5 bases, with 18 bases left between them. From germline, CDR1 is SGHNT and CDR2 YYREEE (reference sequence). TCRdb's table, derived via immunoSEQ multiplex PCR, lists solely in-frame clones and lacks some. The profile shows some 50,000 clones, about 87% of them singletons. Of note for this clone: The antigen is not known.

Sequenced here: CD4+ or CD8+ T cells sorted from blood, sampled in a trial of the OX40 agonist ivuxolimab. V is TRBV5-4 and J is TRBJ1-1; TRBD1 might be the D (5 bases). This TCR was sampled from an adult with an advanced solid tumor such as melanoma, head and neck, liver or kidney cancer. The CDR3 region is CASSLRREGVRTEAFF. The CDR3 region has the DNA TGTGCCAGCAGCTTGCGCCGGGAAGGGGTTCGTACTGAAGCTTTCTTT.